Shown below are 21 T cell receptor beta chains from a single sample sequenced in a study of T cell repertoires in cytomegalovirus infection. Antigens for these TCRs are unknown. Each CDR3 protein gets one entry after TCRdb re-called the reads with MiXCR. Found here are approximately 120,000 distinct CDR3 sequences, roughly 32% of them singletons; the top ten hold roughly 53%. The input for sequencing was CD8+ T cells from cultured PBMCs, taken from culture after CMV antigen stimulation. Receptors originate from a human donor in good health (CMV status not recorded). Some clones in this sample may be carry-over from other donors' samples.

The J gene is TRBJ2-7, the V gene TRBV5-6; D is unresolved. The CDR3 covers 14 residues. Deletions cut 0 bases from V and 6 bases from J, with 13 bases between. Germline CDR1 and CDR2: SGHDT and YYEEEE. The CDR3: CASSLEQPTAEQYF. The CDR3 DNA reads TGTGCCAGCAGCTTGGAACAGCCGACGGCCGAGCAGTACTTC.

This sequence joins TRBV7-9 and TRBJ1-1, with a possible D match to TRBD1 (6 bases). Trimming left V 7 bases short and J 1 base short, with 13 bases between. In germline, CDR1 is SEHNR, CDR2 FQNEAQ (reference sequence). CDR3 length: 14 residues. CDR3 region: CASTDRRRNTEAFF. The CDR3 DNA reads TGTGCCAGCACGGACAGAAGGCGGAACACTGAAGCTTTCTTT.

In this sample, this clonotype turned up many times. The chain has TRBV7-9 and TRBJ1-1, with unresolved D. From germline, CDR1 is SEHNR and CDR2 FQNEAQ (reference sequence). This CDR3 has 14 residues. V lost 5 bases and J 7 bases, leaving 17 bases between the germline ends. For the CDR3, the DNA is TGTGCCAGCAGCCTAGTATCCGCGTGGGGTGAAGCTTTCTTT. Its translation is CASSLVSAWGEAFF. The variable domain in full, completed from reference TRBV7-9 and TRBJ1-1, reads DTGVSQNPRHKITKRGQNVTFRCDPISEHNRLYWYRQTLGQGPEFLTYFQNEAQLEKSRLLSDRFSAERPKGSFSTLEIQRTEQGDSAMYLCASSLVSAWGEAFFGQGTRLTVV.

This clonotype was recorded a few times. This chain connects TRBV11-1 to TRBJ1-1; D might be TRBD1 (5 bases). Trimming took off 7 bases at V and 4 bases at J, with 19 bases between the two ends. Germline values: CDR1 SGHAT, CDR2 FQDESV (reference sequence). The CDR3 is made up of 15 amino acids. Here the CDR3 DNA reads TGTGCCAGCACCCTGCCGGGGGGTCGGCCCACTGAAGCTTTCTTT. Its protein is CASTLPGGRPTEAFF.

The CDR3 sequence: CASSLAVPGLEFF. The CDR3 DNA reads TGTGCCAGCAGCTTAGCGGTCCCAGGGTTGGAGTTCTTC. The chain uses TRBV7-9 and TRBJ2-1; TRBD1 might be the D (5 bases). Between the trimmed V and J ends, which lost 0 bases and 14 bases, there was a span of 14 bases. The germline gives CDR1 SEHNR, CDR2 FQNEAQ (reference sequence). The length of the CDR3 is 13 residues. The entire variable domain, with the rest obtained from reference TRBV7-9 and TRBJ2-1, is as follows: DTGVSQNPRHKITKRGQNVTFRCDPISEHNRLYWYRQTLGQGPEFLTYFQNEAQLEKSRLLSDRFSAERPKGSFSTLEIQRTEQGDSAMYLCASSLAVPGLEFFGPGTRLTVL.

The rearrangement uses TRBV3-1 and TRBJ2-5; D may be TRBD1 (5 bases). Germline-derived CDR1 and CDR2 are LGHDT and YNNKEL (reference sequence). V was cut by 0 bases and J by 2 bases, with 16 bases left in between. The CDR3 consists of 17 residues. The CDR3 region is CASSQDLGRARQETQYF. In DNA, the CDR3 is TGTGCCAGCAGCCAAGATCTCGGCAGGGCGAGACAAGAGACCCAGTACTTC.

The chain is built from TRBV10-3 and TRBJ2-3; possibly TRBD2 for D (5 bases). With 1 base removed from V and 0 bases from J, the gap between germline ends came to 11 bases. CDR1 and CDR2 (germline): ENHRY, SYGVKD. The CDR3 covers 16 residues. The DNA for the CDR3 is TGTGCCATCAGTGAGTTAGCGAGCACTAGCACAGATACGCAGTATTTT. As protein: CAISELASTSTDTQYF.

This clonotype has only a few counts. The gene calls are TRBV12-3 or TRBV12-4 and TRBJ1-1; D not resolved. The CDR3 spans 12 residues. V lost 4 bases, J lost 5 bases, and 8 bases lay in between. In nucleotides, the CDR3 is TGTGCCAGCAGTTCCCTCGGTACTGAAGCTTTCTTT. It specifies CASSSLGTEAFF.

V gene TRBV5-4 combines with J gene TRBJ1-2; TRBD1 aligns across 9 bases. CDR1 is SGHNT and CDR2 is YYREEE in the germline V gene (reference sequence). This CDR3 spans 14 amino acids. V shed 4 bases and J 4 bases; nucleotides not matched to a gene: 5. DNA for the CDR3: TGTGCCAGCAGCCGGACAGGGGAAGGCTATGGCTACACCTTC. Protein product: CASSRTGEGYGYTF.

The V and J genes are TRBV6-5 and TRBJ2-7; no firm D call. V lost 0 bases to trimming and J lost 7 bases, with 16 bases between them. Germline V gene data show CDR1 as MNHEY and CDR2 as SVGAGI. CDR3 size: 15 residues. Here the CDR3 reads CASSYSTPNPGEQYF. The DNA of the CDR3 is TGTGCCAGCAGTTACTCGACACCGAACCCGGGTGAGCAGTACTTC.

The genes are TRBV6-4 and TRBJ2-3; no definite D call. The length of the CDR3 is 15 residues. V dropped 2 bases and J dropped 7 bases, with 16 bases sitting between them. Germline CDR1 reads MRHNA; CDR2 reads SNTAGT. This chain's CDR3 is CASSDRRHHAYTQYF. CDR3 nucleotide sequence: TGTGCCAGCAGTGACCGGCGACATCACGCCTATACGCAGTATTTT.

The chain employs TRBV7-2 and TRBJ1-2; 8 nucleotides line up with TRBD1. Germline V CDR1 and CDR2: SGHTA, FQGNSA. The CDR3 extends over 16 amino acids. The V and J ends lost 5 bases and 3 bases, in that order; junction bases with no gene match: 11. This CDR3 reads CASSDRDRPYHYGYTF. Written as DNA, the CDR3 is TGTGCCAGCAGCGACCGGGACAGGCCCTACCACTATGGCTACACCTTC.

V is TRBV19 and J is TRBJ2-3; D ambiguous. V was clipped by 5 bases and J by 5 bases, with 11 bases between them. Looked up from germline, CDR1 is LNHDA and CDR2 is SQIVND (reference sequence). The CDR3 spans 13 residues. CDR3: CASSPRPGDTQYF. DNA for the CDR3: TGTGCCAGTAGTCCCAGACCAGGAGATACGCAGTATTTT.

This CDR3 reads CSVEGDRGLDTQYF. The CDR3 DNA sequence: TGCAGCGTTGAAGGGGACAGGGGGCTCGATACGCAGTATTTT. V gene TRBV29-1 combines with J gene TRBJ2-3; 12 nucleotides align to TRBD1. The trim removed 1 base at V and 6 bases at J, leaving 2 bases unmatched. In germline, CDR1 is SQVTM, CDR2 ANQGSEA. The CDR3 length is 14 residues.

Only a few counts were recorded for this clonotype. The chain links TRBV2 to TRBJ1-5, with unresolved D. The V end was cut by 3 bases, the J end by 0 bases, with 9 bases between. Per the germline V gene, CDR1 is SNHLY and CDR2 is FYNNEI. The CDR3 extends over 15 amino acids. The DNA for the CDR3 is TGTGCCAGCAGTGAGTTTGACGATAGCAATCAGCCCCAGCATTTT. This codes for CASSEFDDSNQPQHF.

This sequence joins TRBV19 and TRBJ2-7, with 7 bases aligning to TRBD1. The CDR3 runs to 15 residues. The V gene end was trimmed by 7 bases and the J gene end by 0 bases; junction bases not matched to a gene: 9. The germline CDR1 and CDR2 sequences are LNHDA and SQIVND (reference sequence). The CDR3 bases are TGTGCCAGTACCGTAGGACAGGACAGCTCCTACGAGCAGTACTTC. Translation: CASTVGQDSSYEQYF.

This clonotype was counted between two and nine times. The rearrangement joins TRBV28 to TRBJ1-1; the D is unclear. The V end was cut by 8 bases, the J end by 1 base, with 8 bases between. CDR3 size: 12 residues. Germline CDR1 reads MDHEN; CDR2 reads SYDVKM. The CDR3 protein is CASGAGNTEAFF. In DNA form, the CDR3 reads TGTGCCAGCGGTGCAGGGAACACTGAAGCTTTCTTT.

This clonotype was seen a handful of times. J is TRBJ2-7 and V is TRBV7-2, with D maybe TRBD2 (5 bases). V was shortened by 5 bases and J by 7 bases, with 9 bases between the two germline ends. CDR1 and CDR2 from the germline V gene are SGHTA and FQGNSA. The CDR3 is 11 amino acids. This CDR3 is CASSLTGEQYF. The CDR3 DNA reads TGTGCCAGCAGCCTAACGGGGGAGCAGTACTTC.

This clonotype was observed many times. The chain employs TRBV11-2 and TRBJ2-4, with D possibly called TRBD1 or TRBD2 (5 bases each). The germline CDR1 and CDR2 sequences are SGHAT and FQNNGV. The CDR3 has 15 residues. Trimming removed 5 bases from V and 1 base from J, with 12 bases in between. This CDR3 reads CASSPWDGAKNIQYF. CDR3 sequence (DNA): TGTGCCAGCAGCCCATGGGACGGTGCCAAAAACATTCAGTACTTC.

The chain carries TRBV7-6 and TRBJ2-2, with D perhaps matching TRBD2 (6 bases). Germline V gene lookup returns CDR1 SGHVS and CDR2 FNYEAQ. Deletions cut 5 bases from V and 3 bases from J, with 16 bases between. The CDR3 has 16 residues. CDR3 bases: TGTGCCAGCAGCCCGGAGCGGGTAACCGACACCGGGGAGCTGTTTTTT. Amino acid sequence: CASSPERVTDTGELFF.

V gene TRBV6-1 combines with J gene TRBJ1-1; no definite D call. Germline V lookup: CDR1 MNHNS, CDR2 SASEGT. This CDR3 is 14 amino acids long. Trimming stripped 2 bases from V and 4 bases from J, with 11 bases between. The CDR3 reads CASSEWFSVTEAFF. The CDR3 coding sequence is TGTGCCAGCAGTGAATGGTTCTCGGTCACTGAAGCTTTCTTT.